Each of the 21 T cell receptor beta chains below was sequenced from the same sample in a study of blood T cells in healthy people across ages. Using a J-beta primer mix together with a sample-barcoded 5' primer, a second PCR was run for about 6 to 11 cycles. In TCRdb, the 5' RACE reads were re-called with MiXCR into one record per CDR3 protein. The table records hundreds of thousands of distinct CDR3 sequences, around 34% of them present only once. The sequenced sample was blood. These receptors were obtained from a man younger than 35 in good health.

The gene calls are TRBV20-1 and TRBJ2-3; the match to TRBD2 covers 15 bases. V shed 0 bases and J 4 bases; nucleotides not matched to a gene: 8. Germline V gives CDR1 DFQATT, CDR2 SNEGSKA (reference sequence). The CDR3 extends over 18 amino acids. CDR3 region: CSARDRRTSGGAPDTQYF. The CDR3 bases are TGCAGTGCTAGAGATCGTCGGACTAGCGGGGGGGCACCAGATACGCAGTATTTT.

Points on this clonotype: Relative to the germline gene, one junction end is altered; a read error may explain this. The chain joins TRBV5-1 to TRBJ2-3; either TRBD1 or TRBD2 may fit D (5 bases each). This CDR3 has 16 amino acids. The germline CDR1 and CDR2 sequences are SGHRS and YFSETQ. This CDR3 is CASSQDQPRGTDTRYF. For the CDR3, the DNA is TGCGCCAGCAGCCAGGACCAGCCCCGGGGCACAGATACGCGGTATTTT. Filled out from reference TRBV5-1 and TRBJ2-3, the complete variable domain reads KAGVTQTPRYLIKTRGQQVTLSCSPISGHRSVSWYQQTPGQGLQFLFEYFSETQRNKGNFPGRFSGRQFSNSRSEMNVSTLELGDSALYLCASSQDQPRGTDTRYFGPGTRLTVL.

The V gene is TRBV7-2, the J gene TRBJ2-3; D could derive from TRBD1 or TRBD2 (5 bases each). The CDR3 runs to 15 residues. V was shortened by 1 base and J by 4 bases, with 12 bases between the two germline ends. Germline loops: CDR1 SGHTA, CDR2 FQGNSA. Written as DNA, the CDR3 is TGTGCCAGCAGCTTAGGAGGGGCTGAGGCAGATACGCAGTATTTT. This gives the protein CASSLGGAEADTQYF.

A word on this clonotype: A much larger clone differs from this one at a single base, so this may be a read error. This chain links TRBV7-2 with TRBJ2-7; D possibly matches TRBD1 or TRBD2 (5 bases each). Trimming left V 2 bases short and J 0 bases short, with 17 bases between. CDR1 SGHTA and CDR2 FQGNSA come from the germline V gene. The CDR3 consists of 17 residues. The CDR3 nucleotides read TGTGCCAGCAGCTTAACGACCCGGGACCAGAACTCCTACGAGCAGTACTTC. It codes for CASSLTTRDQNSYEQYF.

The genes are TRBV5-6 and TRBJ2-3, with a possible D match to TRBD1 (6 bases). The V end was cut by 1 base, the J end by 5 bases, with 11 bases between. The CDR3 runs to 14 residues. From germline, CDR1 is SGHDT and CDR2 YYEEEE. The CDR3 DNA follows: TGTGCCAGCAGCTTGACAGGGAGTGGAGATACGCAGTATTTT. Its protein is CASSLTGSGDTQYF. Filled out from reference TRBV5-6 and TRBJ2-3, the complete variable domain reads DAGVTQSPTHLIKTRGQQVTLRCSPKSGHDTVSWYQQALGQGPQFIFQYYEEEERQRGNFPDRFSGHQFPNYSSELNVNALLLGDSALYLCASSLTGSGDTQYFGPGTRLTVL.

The CDR3 reads CASSLAPDRADNEQYF. The CDR3 coding sequence is TGTGCCAGCAGCTTAGCCCCCGACAGGGCTGACAATGAGCAGTACTTC. The chain links TRBV7-9 to TRBJ2-5; TRBD1 matches at 7 bases. The CDR3 contains 16 residues. After removal of 0 bases from V and 11 bases from J, the junction contained 15 bases not matched to a gene. CDR1 is SEHNR and CDR2 is FQNEAQ in the germline V gene (reference sequence).

The chain joins TRBV4-2 to TRBJ2-3; D not certain. V lost 1 base, J lost 3 bases, and 5 bases lay in between. This CDR3 is built from 13 residues. Germline V lookup: CDR1 LGHNA, CDR2 YNFKEQ. CDR3 residues: CASSQALTDTQYF. The DNA for the CDR3 is TGTGCCAGCAGCCAAGCCCTAACAGATACGCAGTATTTT.

This clonotype was recorded at least ten times. V usage is TRBV11-2 and J usage is TRBJ2-3, with D possibly matching TRBD1 (5 bases). Germline CDR1 and CDR2: SGHAT and FQNNGV. V lost 5 bases and J lost 3, with 9 bases in between. The length of the CDR3 is 13 residues. CDR3 nucleotide sequence: TGTGCCAGCAGCCAAAGACAGACAGATACGCAGTATTTT. Its translation is CASSQRQTDTQYF.

There are many counts of this clonotype. The chain carries TRBV29-1 and TRBJ1-2, with 10 bases aligning to TRBD1. The CDR3 loop spans 15 amino acids. CDR1 is SQVTM and CDR2 is ANQGSEA in the germline V gene. Trimming cost V 7 bases and J 8 bases; bases outside gene matches: 16. CDR3 residues: CSASGTGAYFEGYTF. In DNA, the CDR3 is TGCAGCGCCTCCGGGACAGGGGCCTATTTTGAGGGCTACACCTTC.

The rearrangement uses TRBV3-1 and TRBJ2-3, with D tentatively TRBD1 (5 bases). V was pared by 0 bases and J by 4 bases, with 11 bases between. The CDR3 has 15 residues. In germline, CDR1 is LGHDT, CDR2 YNNKEL (reference sequence). CDR3 nucleotides: TGTGCCAGCAGCCAAGATTGGGCAGGGTCAGATACGCAGTATTTT. It translates to CASSQDWAGSDTQYF.

The chain is built from TRBV12-3 or TRBV12-4 and TRBJ1-5, with TRBD1 identical over 8 bases. CDR3 length: 15 residues. The V gene end was trimmed by 0 bases and the J gene end by 4 bases; junction bases not matched to a gene: 2. The CDR3 DNA follows: TGTGCCAGCAGTTTAGCCAGGGGGCTTAATCAGCCCCAGCATTTT. Translation: CASSLARGLNQPQHF.

CDR3 sequence: CASGAQGGAGNSYNEQFF. The CDR3 DNA reads TGTGCTAGTGGTGCCCAAGGGGGAGCGGGGAACTCCTACAATGAGCAGTTCTTC. The chain couples TRBV12-5 to TRBJ2-1; possible D gene TRBD2, 7 bases. Germline V lookup: CDR1 LGHNT, CDR2 FRNRAP. CDR3 length: 18 residues. V lost 5 bases, J lost 0 bases, and 20 bases lay in between.

The V call is TRBV20-1, the J call TRBJ1-1; the D gene is possibly TRBD1 (5 bases). The ends were cut back, 1 base at V and 7 bases at J, with 13 bases in the middle. This CDR3 is 13 amino acids long. The V gene's germline CDR1 is DFQATT and CDR2 SNEGSKA (reference sequence). CDR3 sequence reads: CSARVGTANEAFF. Written as DNA, the CDR3 is TGCAGTGCTAGAGTGGGGACGGCCAATGAAGCTTTCTTT.

This CDR3 is CSAQARGRDTEAFF. The CDR3 nucleotides read TGCAGTGCCCAGGCCCGGGGCAGGGATACTGAAGCTTTCTTT. V is TRBV20-1 and J is TRBJ1-1; maybe TRBD1 (5 bases). Trimming cost V 6 bases and J 5 bases, with 19 bases left between them. Germline V gene sequence: CDR1 DFQATT, CDR2 SNEGSKA (reference sequence). CDR3 length: 14 residues.

The J gene is TRBJ1-5, the V gene TRBV19; 8 positions match TRBD1. The V segment lost 3 bases and the J segment 4 bases; nucleotides outside the gene matches: 11. The germline gives CDR1 LNHDA, CDR2 SQIVND (reference sequence). CDR3 length equals 17 residues. CDR3 bases: TGTGCCAGTAGTATTCTTCAGGGGGCTAAACCTAATCAGCCCCAGCATTTT. Translating it yields CASSILQGAKPNQPQHF.

This clonotype was seen only once. The chain is built from TRBV9 and TRBJ1-3, with 7 bases fitting TRBD1. CDR3 length: 14 residues. Germline assignment: CDR1 SGDLS and CDR2 YYNGEE. Trimming cost V 3 bases and J 2 bases; bases outside gene matches: 2. In nucleotides, the CDR3 is TGTGCCAGCAGCGGACAGGGACCTGGAAACACCATATATTTT. Translating gives CASSGQGPGNTIYF.

This clonotype has only a few counts. V and J are TRBV2 and TRBJ1-1, with TRBD1 matching over 7 bases. The CDR3 sequence is 15 residues long. The germline V gene has CDR1 SNHLY and CDR2 FYNNEI. The V segment lost 4 bases and the J segment 5 bases; nucleotides outside the gene matches: 10. The CDR3 DNA reads TGTGCCAGCAGTGGAGTCCGACAGGGAAGGACTGAAGCTTTCTTT. Amino acids: CASSGVRQGRTEAFF.

The chain employs TRBV7-9 and TRBJ1-1; D ambiguous. This CDR3 is built from 13 residues. Trimming removed 2 bases at V and 6 bases at J, with 10 bases between. Looked up from germline, CDR1 is SEHNR and CDR2 is FQNEAQ (reference sequence). The CDR3 DNA sequence: TGTGCCAGCAGCTTACATGGGGTCGCTGAAGCTTTCTTT. Translation: CASSLHGVAEAFF.

The rearrangement uses TRBV29-1 and TRBJ2-7; D possibly matches TRBD1 or TRBD2 (5 bases each). The DNA end favors TRBJ2-5, so the J call may be wrong. Germline V gene sequence: CDR1 SQVTM, CDR2 ANQGSEA. The CDR3 extends over 13 amino acids. CDR3 sequence: CSVEASGSGTQYF. The CDR3 DNA reads TGCAGCGTTGAAGCGTCAGGGAGCGGGACCCAGTACTTC.

The chain recombines TRBV7-2 with TRBJ1-2; 9 bases fit TRBD1. The CDR3 sequence is 14 residues long. V shed 8 bases and J 4 bases; nucleotides not matched to a gene: 8. The germline V gene has CDR1 SGHTA and CDR2 FQGNSA. The DNA for the CDR3 is TGTGCCAGCGGCCGTACAGGGGGCTCCTATGGCTACACCTTC. It translates to CASGRTGGSYGYTF.

The chain is built from TRBV20-1 and TRBJ2-3, with TRBD2 matching 16 bases. J gave up 5 bases and V 6 bases, and 5 bases lay outside the gene matches. The CDR3 spans 15 residues. Germline V gene lookup returns CDR1 DFQATT and CDR2 SNEGSKA (reference sequence). CDR3 residues: CSARGLAGGKDTQYF. The CDR3 nucleotides are TGCAGTGCCCGGGGACTAGCGGGGGGGAAAGATACGCAGTATTTT.